The next 32 T cell receptor beta chains were all read from a single sample in a study of blood T cell repertoires in COVID-19. TCRdb's copy holds only in-frame clones and misses some; the assay was immunoSEQ multiplex PCR. The profile covers about 120,000 clones, with around 77% appearing a single time and approximately 16% taken by the ten largest. Sequenced: peripheral blood. These receptor sequences come from a man between 60 and 70 years old with active or convalescent COVID-19.

This clone was seen a single time. The J gene is TRBJ2-2, the V gene TRBV5-4; 7 nucleotides line up with TRBD1. After removal of 4 bases from V and 0 bases from J, the junction contained 3 bases not matched to a gene. Germline lookup yields CDR1 SGHNT and CDR2 YYREEE (reference sequence). The CDR3 spans 15 residues. The CDR3, as DNA: TGTGCCAGCAGCCAAGGGACAGCGAACACCGGGGAGCTGTTTTTT. This gives the protein CASSQGTANTGELFF.

V gene TRBV10-1 combines with J gene TRBJ2-1; 11 nucleotides match TRBD1. Trimming took 10 bases from V and 6 from J; bases not matched to a gene: 14. The CDR3 consists of 16 residues. Germline CDR1 and CDR2: WNHNN and SYGVQD (reference sequence). The CDR3 nucleotides are TGCGCCACCAATGCGGTCCGGACAGGGGGCTCCAATGAGCAGTTCTTC. As protein: CATNAVRTGGSNEQFF.

The rearrangement joins TRBV6-6 to TRBJ2-1; TRBD2 matches 10 bases. Germline trimming cut 3 bases from V and 8 bases from J; bases unmatched to any gene: 10. The V gene's germline CDR1 is MNHNY and CDR2 SVGAGI (reference sequence). The length of the CDR3 is 16 residues. The CDR3 region has the DNA TGTGCCAGCAGTTATAGTGCTAGCGGGAGCGTGGATGAGCAGTTCTTC. It translates to CASSYSASGSVDEQFF.

V is TRBV10-3 and J is TRBJ1-3, with a possible D match to TRBD1 (5 bases). Trimming cost V 4 bases and J 0 bases, with 10 bases left between them. The CDR3 consists of 15 residues. CDR1 ENHRY and CDR2 SYGVKD come from the germline V gene. The chain's CDR3 is CAISGGDPSGNTIYF. In nucleotides, the CDR3 is TGTGCCATCAGTGGGGGGGACCCCTCTGGAAACACCATATATTTT.

This sequence joins TRBV2 and TRBJ1-5; tentative D call: TRBD1 (6 bases). Trimming took off 5 bases at V and 4 bases at J, with 24 bases between the two ends. Germline V lookup: CDR1 SNHLY, CDR2 FYNNEI. The CDR3 is 18 residues long. CDR3 DNA sequence: TGTGCCAGCAGTTCGTTGGGCGACAGGCGCCTACCTAATCAGCCCCAGCATTTT. Residues: CASSSLGDRRLPNQPQHF.

This clone occurred a few times. The gene calls are TRBV28 and TRBJ2-7; 8 bases line up with TRBD2. V lost 8 bases to trimming and J lost 0 bases; unmatched junction nucleotides: 3. Germline CDR1 MDHEN, CDR2 SYDVKM. The CDR3 sequence is 13 residues long. The CDR3 loop reads CASREGSSYEQYF. For the CDR3, the DNA is TGTGCCAGCCGGGAGGGGAGCTCCTACGAGCAGTACTTC.

This clone was seen a single time. This chain links TRBV24-1 with TRBJ2-7; D perhaps matches TRBD1 (6 bases). CDR1 is KGHDR and CDR2 is SFDVKD in the germline V gene. Trimming removed 3 bases at V and 5 bases at J, with 13 bases between. CDR3 length: 14 residues. This CDR3 is CATSDPRGFNEQYF. The CDR3, as DNA: TGTGCCACCAGTGATCCCAGGGGATTCAACGAGCAGTACTTC.

The J gene is TRBJ2-5, the V gene TRBV19; 9 nucleotides match TRBD2. The CDR3 length is 15 residues. CDR1 is LNHDA, CDR2 SQIVND, per germline (reference sequence). V gave up 9 bases and J gave up 5 bases; unmatched junction bases: 13. The CDR3 DNA reads TGTGCCAGCCAACCCCGGCGGGGGGGTCCGGAGACCCAGTACTTC. Its translation: CASQPRRGGPETQYF.

About this clone itself: The junction differs from germline at one of its ends, possibly a read error. This rearrangement joins TRBV30 to TRBJ2-7; 11 bases map to TRBD2. The CDR3 spans 13 residues. Per germline, CDR1 GTSNPN and CDR2 SVGIG (reference sequence). In DNA form, the CDR3 reads TGTGCCTGGAGTGTACCGGCTAGCGGGAGGATAGACTTC. Translated: CAWSVPASGRIDF.

This rearrangement joins TRBV10-3 to TRBJ2-3, with 7 bases fitting TRBD1. The CDR3 consists of 14 residues. The germline gives CDR1 ENHRY, CDR2 SYGVKD. J lost 3 bases, V lost 4 bases, and 4 bases had no gene match. In DNA form, the CDR3 reads TGTGCCATCAGTGGGGCAGGGGGTACAGATACGCAGTATTTT. This codes for CAISGAGGTDTQYF.

The chain uses TRBV27 and TRBJ1-2; D is possibly TRBD1 (6 bases). The V and J ends lost 6 bases and 4 bases respectively, with 12 bases between them. This CDR3 has 13 residues. Germline V gene data show CDR1 as MNHEY and CDR2 as SMNVEV (reference sequence). CDR3 DNA: TGTGCCAGCAGAAACGGACAGTTCTATGGCTACACCTTC. The encoded protein is CASRNGQFYGYTF.

This chain joins TRBV7-8 and TRBJ2-1; tentatively, D is TRBD2 (6 bases). This CDR3 is 15 amino acids long. V shed 3 bases and J shed 5 bases, with 14 bases lying between them. Germline V gives CDR1 SGHVS, CDR2 FQNEAQ. The CDR3 region is CASSLWLANNNEQFF. As DNA, the CDR3 is TGTGCCAGCAGCTTGTGGCTAGCGAACAACAATGAGCAGTTCTTC.

The chain links TRBV7-2 to TRBJ2-7; TRBD1 matches at 8 bases. The CDR3 sequence is 12 residues long. Germline V gives CDR1 SGHTA, CDR2 FQGNSA. J gave up 7 bases and V 6 bases, and 5 bases lay outside the gene matches. In nucleotides, the CDR3 is TGTGCCAGCAGTCAGGGGGCGGTTGAGCAGTACTTC. This gives the protein CASSQGAVEQYF.

For the CDR3, the DNA is TGTGCCAGTAGAGTAGGGCGGGAGATCGGGGAGCTGTTTTTT. This translates into CASRVGREIGELFF. This chain joins TRBV19 and TRBJ2-2; 7 bases match TRBD2. The CDR3 extends over 14 amino acids. In germline, CDR1 is LNHDA, CDR2 SQIVND (reference sequence). V lost 6 bases to trimming and J lost 7 bases; unmatched junction nucleotides: 8.

The chain has TRBV9 and TRBJ1-1; 10 nucleotides align to TRBD1. The CDR3 is made up of 14 amino acids. Losses at the gene ends were 4 bases for V and 4 bases for J; bases not matched to a gene: 4. CDR1 is SGDLS, CDR2 YYNGEE, per germline. The CDR3 protein is CASSRQGAGTEAFF. In DNA form, the CDR3 reads TGTGCCAGCAGCAGACAGGGGGCGGGCACTGAAGCTTTCTTT.

The genes are TRBV24-1 and TRBJ1-5; no reliable D call. The V gene's germline CDR1 is KGHDR and CDR2 SFDVKD. V dropped 4 bases and J dropped 7 bases, with 13 bases sitting between them. The CDR3 is 14 residues long. For the CDR3, the DNA is TGTGCCACCAGTGACGCGGGCATAGGACAGCCCCAGCATTTT. This sequence encodes CATSDAGIGQPQHF.

DNA for the CDR3: TGCGCCAGCAGCTCGGACAGCCTCACCGGGGAGCTGTTTTTT. This translates into CASSSDSLTGELFF. The chain uses TRBV5-1 and TRBJ2-2, with D perhaps TRBD1 (6 bases). The CDR3 runs 14 residues. V was trimmed by 3 bases and J by 4 bases, leaving 10 bases between them. Germline-derived CDR1 and CDR2 are SGHRS and YFSETQ.

CDR3 in amino acids: CASSLAGRGSGANVLTF. Here the CDR3 DNA reads TGTGCCAGCAGCTTAGCAGGACGGGGCTCTGGGGCCAACGTCCTGACTTTC. The chain recombines TRBV7-3 with TRBJ2-6, with D possibly TRBD2 on 5 matching bases. The germline V gene has CDR1 SGHTA and CDR2 FQGTGA. The CDR3 extends over 17 amino acids. The ends were cut back, 2 bases at V and 0 bases at J, with 11 bases in the middle.

This clone has just one count. The rearrangement links TRBV5-1 to TRBJ2-1, with 9 bases lining up with TRBD2. V lost 0 bases, J lost 4 bases, and 5 bases stayed unmatched. The CDR3 sequence is 16 residues long. CDR1 and CDR2 from the germline V gene are SGHRS and YFSETQ. CDR3 amino acids: CASSLAQLAGYNEQFF. The CDR3 nucleotides are TGCGCCAGCAGCTTGGCCCAACTAGCGGGTTACAATGAGCAGTTCTTC. Full variable domain (rest looked up from reference TRBV5-1 and TRBJ2-1): KAGVTQTPRYLIKTRGQQVTLSCSPISGHRSVSWYQQTPGQGLQFLFEYFSETQRNKGNFPGRFSGRQFSNSRSEMNVSTLELGDSALYLCASSLAQLAGYNEQFFGPGTRLTVL.

The chain combines TRBV29-1 with TRBJ1-1; D unclear. Germline V lookup: CDR1 SQVTM, CDR2 ANQGSEA. With 2 bases removed from V and 7 bases from J, the gap between germline ends came to 5 bases. The CDR3 loop spans 10 amino acids. CDR3 coding DNA: TGCAGCGTTGAAACCGGTGAAGCTTTCTTT. This gives the protein CSVETGEAFF.

V and J are TRBV11-3 and TRBJ2-7, with TRBD1 identical over 7 bases. V was pared by 2 bases and J by 4 bases, with 5 bases of the junction left unmatched. CDR1 SGHNT and CDR2 YENEEA come from the germline V gene. This CDR3 is built from 14 residues. CDR3 nucleotides: TGTGCCAGCAGCTTACTCGGGACAGATTACGAGCAGTACTTC. Translating it yields CASSLLGTDYEQYF. The entire variable domain, with the rest obtained from reference TRBV11-3 and TRBJ2-7, is as follows: EAGVVQSPRYKIIEKKQPVAFWCNPISGHNTLYWYLQNLGQGPELLIRYENEEAVDDSQLPKDRFSAERLKGVDSTLKIQPAELGDSAVYLCASSLLGTDYEQYFGPGTRLTVT.

This chain links TRBV7-2 with TRBJ2-3; TRBD2 matches 11 bases. Germline CDR1 and CDR2: SGHTA and FQGNSA. This CDR3 spans 16 amino acids. The V gene end was trimmed by 2 bases and the J gene end by 1 base; junction bases not matched to a gene: 2. The CDR3 DNA reads TGTGCCAGCAGCTTATGGGGACTAGCGGGCACAGATACGCAGTATTTT. This translates into CASSLWGLAGTDTQYF.

V usage is TRBV24-1 and J usage is TRBJ2-3; D is undetermined. V was cut by 1 base and J by 6 bases, with 10 bases left in between. The CDR3 runs to 14 residues. Germline CDR1 reads KGHDR; CDR2 reads SFDVKD. CDR3: CATSDFTETDTQYF. DNA for the CDR3: TGTGCCACCAGTGATTTCACAGAAACTGATACGCAGTATTTT.

This sequence joins TRBV11-3 and TRBJ2-1; D uncertain. Trimming cost V 1 base and J 5 bases, with 6 bases left between them. CDR3 size: 13 residues. Looked up from germline, CDR1 is SGHNT and CDR2 is YENEEA. The CDR3 coding sequence is TGTGCCAGCAGCTTAGGAGAAAACAATGAGCAGTTCTTC. It translates to CASSLGENNEQFF.

The sample holds many counts of this clone. The chain carries TRBV9 and TRBJ2-3, with D maybe TRBD2 (5 bases). The CDR3 is 19 residues long. Trimming took off 0 bases at V and 6 bases at J, with 26 bases between the two ends. From germline, CDR1 is SGDLS and CDR2 YYNGEE. DNA for the CDR3: TGTGCCAGCAGCGTAGCTACTCGAGGGTCTAGAGGGTTAGGGGATACGCAGTATTTT. It encodes CASSVATRGSRGLGDTQYF.

The chain combines TRBV6-2 or TRBV6-3 with TRBJ2-3; 9 bases fit TRBD1. Germline V gene sequence: CDR1 MNHEY, CDR2 SVGEGT. The CDR3 is 15 amino acids. The junction had 7 bases not matched to a gene; V was cut back by 6 bases and J by 3 bases. CDR3 bases: TGTGCCAGCAGCTCCGGGACAGGGTGGACAGATACGCAGTATTTT. Translated: CASSSGTGWTDTQYF.

CDR3 DNA sequence: TGTGCCAGCTCAAGCCGGGACAGGGCCATCGAGCAGTACTTC. Translation: CASSSRDRAIEQYF. The rearrangement joins TRBV18 to TRBJ2-7; 9 bases match TRBD1. Per the germline V gene, CDR1 is KGHSH and CDR2 is LQKENI. Trimming took 5 bases from V and 6 from J; bases not matched to a gene: 8. The CDR3 extends over 14 amino acids.

For this clone: The identical CDR3 is also encoded by other nucleotide sequences in the sample. The chain has TRBV11-3 and TRBJ2-1, with D perhaps TRBD2 (7 bases). Germline V CDR1 and CDR2: SGHNT, YENEEA. CDR3 length equals 15 residues. V gave up 5 bases and J gave up 3 bases, with 14 bases separating them. This chain's CDR3 is CASSLGRGSYNEQFF. The CDR3 DNA is TGTGCCAGCAGCCTTGGGAGGGGGAGCTACAATGAGCAGTTCTTC. The entire variable domain, with the rest obtained from reference TRBV11-3 and TRBJ2-1, is as follows: EAGVVQSPRYKIIEKKQPVAFWCNPISGHNTLYWYLQNLGQGPELLIRYENEEAVDDSQLPKDRFSAERLKGVDSTLKIQPAELGDSAVYLCASSLGRGSYNEQFFGPGTRLTVL.

The rearrangement uses TRBV7-9 and TRBJ2-7, with D possibly being TRBD2 (6 bases). This CDR3 is built from 14 residues. CDR1 SEHNR and CDR2 FQNEAQ come from the germline V gene (reference sequence). Trimming cost V 5 bases and J 2 bases, with 13 bases left between them. CDR3 coding DNA: TGTGCCAGCAGCCTTGTAGCGGCGACCTACGAGCAGTACTTC. It specifies CASSLVAATYEQYF.

The rearrangement links TRBV2 to TRBJ2-3, with 8 bases identical to TRBD1. Trimming cost V 6 bases and J 9 bases; bases outside gene matches: 17. The CDR3 spans 16 residues. The germline V gene encodes CDR1 SNHLY and CDR2 FYNNEI. The CDR3 here is CASRAPGQGAGGTQYF. CDR3 nucleotides: TGTGCCAGCAGAGCCCCGGGGCAGGGGGCAGGAGGGACGCAGTATTTT.

This clone appeared once. The chain recombines TRBV11-3 with TRBJ2-5; 11 nucleotides align to TRBD2. Germline CDR1 SGHNT, CDR2 YENEEA. CDR3 size: 16 residues. Germline trimming cut 5 bases from V and 5 bases from J; bases unmatched to any gene: 10. CDR3 nucleotides: TGTGCCAGCAGCCTCGGCTTAGCGGGAGGGTCTGAGACCCAGTACTTC. It translates to CASSLGLAGGSETQYF.

The V gene is TRBV2, the J gene TRBJ1-4; 10 bases match TRBD1. Germline lookup yields CDR1 SNHLY and CDR2 FYNNEI. J lost 4 bases, V lost 6 bases, and 2 bases had no gene match. The CDR3 consists of 14 residues. The chain's CDR3 is CASSGTGVNEKLFF. CDR3 nucleotides: TGTGCCAGCAGCGGGACAGGGGTTAATGAAAAACTGTTTTTT.